A single T cell receptor (beta chain) is shown here with its context. The antigen is not known. A junction end diverges from the germline sequence, so it may reflect a read error. There are 14 residues in the CDR3. CDR1 and CDR2 (germline): SNHLY, FYNNEI. This sample's time point: cycle 4 day 1 (C4D1), after 6 weeks of nivolumab. Relapse was seen in all patients after autologous stem cell transplantation, and brentuximab vedotin exposure was variable. This sample stems from a study of PD-1 blockade in classical Hodgkin lymphoma. Study-wide results and caveats: Before treatment, complete responders showed about the same diversity as newly diagnosed patients. Significantly greater TCR diversity emerged by C4D1 in CD4+ cells but not CD8+ cells. Differences between repertoires have undefined causes, possibly disease activity or prior therapy.

Clones were read by immunoSEQ multiplex PCR, and TCRdb kept only the in-frame ones, dropping some. This table holds about 92,000 clones, 83% found once. The V call is TRBV2, the J call TRBJ2-1, with TRBD2 identical over 7 bases. This TCR was sampled from a human donor with classical Hodgkin lymphoma. The material was peripheral blood mononuclear cells (PBMCs), obtained before the fourth cycle of nivolumab. The CDR3 coding sequence is TGTGTCAGCTCCAGCGGGGAAGATAGGAATGAGCAGTTCTTC. Protein: CVSSSGEDRNEQFF.